This T cell receptor (beta chain) was retrieved from a study of shared clonotypes between healthy human individuals. Assay: immunoSEQ multiplex PCR; the TCRdb copy retains only in-frame clones and omits some. The repertoire has some 1 million clones, approximately 68% of them found once; the top ten carry about 1.5%. About this clone itself: The antigen is undetermined.

V lost 6 bases, J lost 4 bases, and 21 bases lay in between. The CDR3 consists of 16 residues. Germline CDR1 is KGHSH and CDR2 is LQKENI. Findings and caveats of the study: A handful of donors had roughly 5% of their naive CD4 clonotypes in common.

The sequencing sample was made of memory CD4+ T cells sorted from blood. The subset: CD45RA-negative fraction. This sequence joins TRBV18 and TRBJ2-5; a possible D gene is TRBD1 (6 bases). The TCR was taken from a man younger than 35 in good health. In DNA, the CDR3 is TGTGCCAGCTCCCCGGTCAGCTTCCAGGGGCCAGAGACCCAGTACTTC. As protein: CASSPVSFQGPETQYF.